One sample yielded the 6 T cell receptor beta chains listed below, sequenced in a study of graft-versus-host responses after intestinal transplantation. These receptors have no known antigen. Assay: immunoSEQ multiplex PCR; the TCRdb copy retains only in-frame clones and omits some. The repertoire holds about 85,000 clones, roughly four fifths seen once, with about 15% in the top ten. The specimen comprised unstimulated CD8+ T cells sorted from spleen or lymph node cells, sampled before intestinal transplant. The receptors come from a human donor who received an intestinal transplant.

V usage is TRBV7-8 and J usage is TRBJ1-1, with 9 bases identical to TRBD1. In germline, CDR1 is SGHVS, CDR2 FQNEAQ. After removal of 5 bases from V and 0 bases from J, the junction contained 16 bases not matched to a gene. CDR3 length equals 19 residues. CDR3 in amino acids: CASSTPRLGGQGLNTEAFF. In nucleotides, the CDR3 is TGTGCCAGCAGCACCCCCCGGCTAGGGGGACAGGGACTGAACACTGAAGCTTTCTTT.

V is TRBV10-2 and J is TRBJ1-6; D possibly corresponds to TRBD1 (5 bases). This CDR3 region has 17 residues. The V gene's germline CDR1 is WSHSY and CDR2 SAAADI. The V and J ends lost 7 bases and 6 bases respectively, with 22 bases between them. In DNA, the CDR3 is TGCGCCAGCATTGGAGTGAGGGCAGGGTGGACTAATTCACCCCTCCACTTT. Protein sequence: CASIGVRAGWTNSPLHF.

The chain combines TRBV27 with TRBJ2-7; D ambiguous. Germline CDR1 MNHEY, CDR2 SMNVEV (reference sequence). The length of the CDR3 is 17 residues. V was clipped by 1 base and J by 1 base, with 17 bases between them. CDR3 nucleotide sequence: TGTGCCAGCAGTTTATTGGTAGGGAATAAACCTTCCTACGAGCAGTACTTC. It encodes CASSLLVGNKPSYEQYF.

This clone was seen once. CDR3: CASSVYGADTQYF. CDR3 coding DNA: TGTGCCAGCAGTGTATATGGTGCAGATACGCAGTATTTT. The V call is TRBV6-5, the J call TRBJ2-3; D gene ambiguous. This CDR3 spans 13 amino acids. Trimming took off 5 bases at V and 4 bases at J, with 10 bases between the two ends. Germline CDR1 is MNHEY and CDR2 is SVGAGI.

The chain is built from TRBV18 and TRBJ1-2; TRBD1 might be the D (5 bases). Germline V gene lookup returns CDR1 KGHSH and CDR2 LQKENI. Trimming left V 0 bases short and J 3 bases short, with 5 bases between. CDR3 length: 13 residues. The CDR3 loop reads CASSPPGDYGYTF. The CDR3 nucleotides are TGTGCCAGCTCACCACCAGGGGACTATGGCTACACCTTC.

The chain has TRBV4-1 and TRBJ1-5; D not certain. CDR3 length: 15 residues. Germline V gives CDR1 MGHRA, CDR2 YSYEKL. Trimming took off 2 bases at V and 6 bases at J, with 14 bases between the two ends. This CDR3 reads CASSQLPFVGQPQHF. The CDR3 region has the DNA TGCGCCAGCAGCCAACTACCATTCGTCGGTCAGCCCCAGCATTTT.